One and the same sample provided the 28 T cell receptor beta chains below, sequenced in a study of blood T cell repertoires in COVID-19. Some clones are missing from TCRdb's copy, which holds only in-frame ones; the method was immunoSEQ multiplex PCR. The data show about 78,000 clones, approximately 90% seen once. What was sequenced was peripheral blood. These receptors all stem from an elderly woman with acute or convalescent COVID-19.

Only one count was recorded for this clone. The chain recombines TRBV7-9 with TRBJ2-7, with TRBD2 identical over 9 bases. The germline V gene encodes CDR1 SEHNR and CDR2 FQNEAQ (reference sequence). The J segment lost 4 bases and the V segment lost 8 bases, leaving 6 bases of the junction unmatched. This CDR3 has 13 amino acids. CDR3 DNA: TGTGCCAGCGATCGACTAGCGGCGTACGAGCAGTACTTC. Its translation: CASDRLAAYEQYF.

The chain links TRBV5-1 to TRBJ2-2; D is perhaps TRBD2 (6 bases). The V end lost 4 bases, the J end lost 4 bases, and 14 bases lay between the germline ends. Germline CDR1 and CDR2: SGHRS and YFSETQ. The CDR3 runs 15 residues. DNA of the CDR3: TGCGCCAGCAGCGTCGCCGGGACTTCCACCGGGGAGCTGTTTTTT. Protein product: CASSVAGTSTGELFF.

The chain employs TRBV6-2 or TRBV6-3 and TRBJ2-3; D possibly corresponds to TRBD2 (6 bases). Trimming took off 5 bases at V and 2 bases at J, with 14 bases between the two ends. The CDR3 extends over 15 amino acids. CDR1 is MNHEY, CDR2 SVGEGT, per germline. Here the CDR3 DNA reads TGTGCCAGCAGTGGTTTAGCGGAGACCACAGATACGCAGTATTTT. Translation: CASSGLAETTDTQYF.

The chain carries TRBV6-2 or TRBV6-3 and TRBJ1-2, with 7 bases aligning to TRBD1. CDR1 is MNHEY, CDR2 SVGEGT, per germline. This CDR3 is 12 amino acids long. V shed 4 bases and J 5 bases; nucleotides not matched to a gene: 1. The CDR3 bases are TGTGCCAGCAGTTTGACAGGGTATGGCTACACCTTC. This translates into CASSLTGYGYTF.

This sequence joins TRBV7-2 and TRBJ2-7; 10 nucleotides agree with TRBD2. Per the germline V gene, CDR1 is SGHTA and CDR2 is FQGNSA. The length of the CDR3 is 20 residues. V dropped 0 bases and J dropped 3; count of bases not matched to a gene: 17. DNA of the CDR3: TGTGCCAGCAGCTTAGCTATCATACAAACCCTAGCGGGAGTAGGCTACGAGCAGTACTTC. It specifies CASSLAIIQTLAGVGYEQYF.

The V gene is TRBV2, the J gene TRBJ1-5; perhaps TRBD1 as D (5 bases). The germline V gene has CDR1 SNHLY and CDR2 FYNNEI. This CDR3 is built from 13 residues. Trimming stripped 6 bases from V and 5 bases from J, with 11 bases between. The CDR3 DNA is TGTGCCAGCAGGTGGGGGGAGGATCAGCCCCAGCATTTT. This gives the protein CASRWGEDQPQHF.

The chain is built from TRBV18 and TRBJ2-1, with 7 positions matching TRBD2. Germline-derived CDR1 and CDR2 are KGHSH and LQKENI. The CDR3 spans 16 residues. With V trimmed by 2 bases and J by 0 bases, 4 bases remained unmatched. The CDR3 DNA is TGTGCCAGCTCACCAATGACTAGCAGCTCCTACAATGAGCAGTTCTTC. Its translation: CASSPMTSSSYNEQFF.

The chain employs TRBV4-3 and TRBJ2-7; D gene uncertain. V lost 0 bases, J lost 0 bases, and 9 bases lay in between. Germline V gene sequence: CDR1 LGHNA, CDR2 YSLEER. This CDR3 is 15 amino acids long. CDR3 DNA sequence: TGCGCCAGCAGCCAAGATGGGCACCTCTCCTACGAGCAGTACTTC. Protein product: CASSQDGHLSYEQYF.

The sample holds one count of this clone. The V call is TRBV5-4, the J call TRBJ1-2, with 8 bases that match TRBD1. CDR1 is SGHNT, CDR2 YYREEE, per germline (reference sequence). The CDR3 extends over 14 amino acids. V trimming: 2 bases; J trimming: 7 bases; junction bases outside the gene matches: 7. CDR3 sequence reads: CASSLNRGSSGYTF. Here the CDR3 DNA reads TGTGCCAGCAGCTTAAACAGGGGGAGTAGTGGCTACACCTTC. Using reference TRBV5-4 and TRBJ1-2 for the parts outside the CDR3, the full variable domain is ETGVTQSPTHLIKTRGQQVTLRCSSQSGHNTVSWYQQALGQGPQFIFQYYREEENGRGNFPPRFSGLQFPNYSSELNVNALELDDSALYLCASSLNRGSSGYTFGSGTRLTVV.

The rearrangement links TRBV27 to TRBJ2-1; TRBD1 aligns across 8 bases. This CDR3 comprises 14 residues. The V gene end was trimmed by 3 bases and the J gene end by 6 bases; junction bases not matched to a gene: 4. From germline, CDR1 is MNHEY and CDR2 SMNVEV (reference sequence). CDR3 bases: TGTGCCAGCAGTTTTACCGGGACAGGCAATGAGCAGTTCTTC. This sequence encodes CASSFTGTGNEQFF.

The chain recombines TRBV6-2 or TRBV6-3 with TRBJ2-3; D possibly corresponds to TRBD2 (6 bases). V lost 5 bases and J lost 5, with 23 bases in between. The CDR3 sequence is 17 residues long. Per germline, CDR1 MNHEY and CDR2 SVGEGT. In DNA, the CDR3 is TGTGCCAGCAGTACCTCGGCTAGCGCGAGGTCCGGAGATACGCAGTATTTT. As protein: CASSTSASARSGDTQYF.

In its sample, this clone was seen once. The V gene is TRBV19, the J gene TRBJ1-4; 7 nucleotides align to TRBD1. Germline CDR1 and CDR2: LNHDA and SQIVND (reference sequence). CDR3 length: 14 amino acids. The junction had 10 bases not matched to a gene; V was cut back by 8 bases and J by 7 bases. The CDR3 DNA reads TGTGCCAGTCACGCCGGAGGGGGCATTGAAAAACTGTTTTTT. It is translated as CASHAGGGIEKLFF.

This clone was seen just once. The genes are TRBV7-9 and TRBJ1-4; D is perhaps TRBD1 (6 bases). With 4 bases removed from V and 5 bases from J, the gap between germline ends came to 11 bases. Germline assignment: CDR1 SEHNR and CDR2 FQNEAQ (reference sequence). The CDR3 contains 14 residues. The CDR3 reads CASSSDSRNEKLFF. The CDR3 region has the DNA TGTGCCAGCAGCTCGGACAGCAGGAATGAAAAACTGTTTTTT. Complete variable domain (other parts from reference TRBV7-9 and TRBJ1-4): DTGVSQNPRHKITKRGQNVTFRCDPISEHNRLYWYRQTLGQGPEFLTYFQNEAQLEKSRLLSDRFSAERPKGSFSTLEIQRTEQGDSAMYLCASSSDSRNEKLFFGSGTQLSVL.

The rearrangement uses TRBV6-5 and TRBJ1-6, with TRBD1 as a possible D gene (6 bases). CDR1 and CDR2 (germline): MNHEY, SVGAGI. CDR3 length: 14 residues. The V end was cut by 2 bases, the J end by 7 bases, with 9 bases between. The CDR3 sequence is CASSYLQGNSPLHF. The CDR3 DNA reads TGTGCCAGCAGTTACCTCCAGGGGAATTCACCCCTCCACTTT.

The chain carries TRBV11-2 and TRBJ1-1; D gene uncertain. Germline CDR1 and CDR2: SGHAT and FQNNGV. The CDR3 sequence is 13 residues long. V was trimmed by 3 bases and J by 1 base, leaving 6 bases between them. In DNA form, the CDR3 reads TGTGCCAGCAGCTTGGCCCCGAACACTGAAGCTTTCTTT. Amino acids: CASSLAPNTEAFF.

The J gene is TRBJ2-5, the V gene TRBV7-6; TRBD1 aligns across 8 bases. Germline V gene sequence: CDR1 SGHVS, CDR2 FNYEAQ. The CDR3 consists of 16 residues. The V segment lost 1 base and the J segment 1 base; nucleotides outside the gene matches: 5. CDR3 sequence reads: CASSLERTGSQETQYF. As DNA, the CDR3 is TGTGCCAGCAGCTTAGAACGGACAGGGAGCCAAGAGACCCAGTACTTC.

The chain uses TRBV6-5 and TRBJ2-5; 9 bases are shared with TRBD2. Germline assignment: CDR1 MNHEY and CDR2 SVGAGI. The CDR3 is 13 residues long. With V trimmed by 8 bases and J by 4 bases, 5 bases remained unmatched. CDR3 sequence (DNA): TGTGCCAGCTCGGGACTAGCCATAGAGACCCAGTACTTC. Translation gives CASSGLAIETQYF.

The chain carries TRBV18 and TRBJ2-7; a possible D gene is TRBD1 (6 bases). Germline CDR1 reads KGHSH; CDR2 reads LQKENI. V lost 3 bases and J lost 4, with 16 bases in between. CDR3 length: 15 residues. The CDR3 sequence is CASSPGGQRDYEQYF. The CDR3 nucleotides read TGTGCCAGCTCACCCGGCGGACAGAGAGATTACGAGCAGTACTTC. Full variable domain (remainder filled in from reference TRBV18 and TRBJ2-7): NAGVMQNPRHLVRRRGQEARLRCSPMKGHSHVYWYRQLPEEGLKFMVYLQKENIIDESGMPKERFSAEFPKEGPSILRIQQVVRGDSAAYFCASSPGGQRDYEQYFGPGTRLTVT.

The gene calls are TRBV5-4 and TRBJ1-6; 8 bases are shared with TRBD1. Germline CDR1 SGHNT, CDR2 YYREEE (reference sequence). The CDR3 spans 17 residues. Losses at the gene ends were 0 bases for V and 6 bases for J; bases not matched to a gene: 8. The CDR3 bases are TGTGCCAGCAGCTTGGAAACTATCAGGGGGCCTAATTCACCCCTCCACTTT. Translating it yields CASSLETIRGPNSPLHF.

The V and J genes are TRBV3-1 (or the pseudogene TRBV3-2) and TRBJ2-2; 8 bases are a match to TRBD2. The V segment lost 4 bases and the J segment 5 bases; nucleotides outside the gene matches: 6. This CDR3 is 15 amino acids long. Germline V CDR1 and CDR2: LGHDT, YNNKEL (reference sequence). The CDR3 nucleotides are TGTGCCAGCAGCCTCGGGGGGGCAAGGACCGGGGAGCTGTTTTTT. This sequence encodes CASSLGGARTGELFF.

The rearrangement joins TRBV24-1 to TRBJ2-3; 15 positions match TRBD2. Germline CDR1 is KGHDR and CDR2 is SFDVKD. The length of the CDR3 is 17 residues. V shed 4 bases, J shed 2 bases, and the junction held 3 bases outside the gene matches. In DNA form, the CDR3 reads TGTGCCACCAGTGACCGGACTAGCGGGAGGGCCACAGATACGCAGTATTTT. Its protein is CATSDRTSGRATDTQYF.

This chain connects TRBV27 to TRBJ1-2; 10 bases line up with TRBD1. The J segment lost 5 bases and the V segment lost 4 bases, leaving 7 bases of the junction unmatched. The CDR3 sequence is 15 residues long. Germline lookup yields CDR1 MNHEY and CDR2 SMNVEV (reference sequence). The CDR3 DNA is TGTGCCAGCAGTTCCCGGGACAGGGGCACGTATGGCTACACCTTC. Residues: CASSSRDRGTYGYTF.

The rearrangement links TRBV6-5 to TRBJ2-1; 12 nucleotides match TRBD2. The V gene's germline CDR1 is MNHEY and CDR2 SVGAGI. Trimming cost V 6 bases and J 10 bases; bases outside gene matches: 7. The CDR3 extends over 14 amino acids. CDR3 loop: CASRASGGGREQFF. CDR3 DNA sequence: TGTGCCAGCAGGGCTAGCGGGGGGGGCAGGGAGCAGTTCTTC.

The sample holds one count of this clone. V is TRBV4-1 and J is TRBJ2-1; TRBD2 matches at 11 bases. The CDR3 contains 16 residues. J was trimmed by 4 bases and V by 6 bases; bases with no gene match: 8. Germline V gene sequence: CDR1 MGHRA, CDR2 YSYEKL. The CDR3: CASRRTLAGDYNEQFF. The CDR3 DNA follows: TGCGCCAGCAGACGAACACTAGCGGGAGATTACAATGAGCAGTTCTTC.

The V and J genes are TRBV5-6 and TRBJ1-2; 7 bases map to TRBD1. Germline-derived CDR1 and CDR2 are SGHDT and YYEEEE. The CDR3 totals 11 residues. V shed 4 bases and J 11 bases; nucleotides not matched to a gene: 5. CDR3 DNA: TGTGCCAGCAGCCGACAGGGTGGTTACACCTTC. Translation gives CASSRQGGYTF. Complete variable domain (other parts from reference TRBV5-6 and TRBJ1-2): DAGVTQSPTHLIKTRGQQVTLRCSPKSGHDTVSWYQQALGQGPQFIFQYYEEEERQRGNFPDRFSGHQFPNYSSELNVNALLLGDSALYLCASSRQGGYTFGSGTRLTVV.

The sample holds a few counts of this clone. The chain employs TRBV5-1 and TRBJ2-5; a weak D match, TRBD2 (5 bases). CDR1 and CDR2 (germline): SGHRS, YFSETQ. Trimming took off 3 bases at V and 5 bases at J, with 11 bases between the two ends. The CDR3 extends over 13 amino acids. The CDR3 region is CASSYTGWETQYF. In nucleotides, the CDR3 is TGCGCCAGCAGCTACACGGGGTGGGAGACCCAGTACTTC.

The chain links TRBV7-8 to TRBJ2-3, with 9 bases aligning to TRBD1. This CDR3 has 19 residues. The ends lost 6 bases at V and 5 bases at J; junction bases unmatched: 21. Per the germline V gene, CDR1 is SGHVS and CDR2 is FQNEAQ. CDR3 DNA: TGTGCCAGCAGTCCTTATCCAGCAACCGGGACAGGGTACCAAGATACGCAGTATTTT. It encodes CASSPYPATGTGYQDTQYF.

This rearrangement joins TRBV10-3 to TRBJ1-1, with a possible D match to TRBD1 (5 bases). V lost 0 bases to trimming and J lost 12 bases, with 14 bases between them. Germline-derived CDR1 and CDR2 are ENHRY and SYGVKD. This CDR3 is 13 amino acids long. The CDR3: CAISESVRADPFF. In DNA, the CDR3 is TGTGCCATCAGTGAGTCGGTCAGGGCAGATCCTTTCTTT.